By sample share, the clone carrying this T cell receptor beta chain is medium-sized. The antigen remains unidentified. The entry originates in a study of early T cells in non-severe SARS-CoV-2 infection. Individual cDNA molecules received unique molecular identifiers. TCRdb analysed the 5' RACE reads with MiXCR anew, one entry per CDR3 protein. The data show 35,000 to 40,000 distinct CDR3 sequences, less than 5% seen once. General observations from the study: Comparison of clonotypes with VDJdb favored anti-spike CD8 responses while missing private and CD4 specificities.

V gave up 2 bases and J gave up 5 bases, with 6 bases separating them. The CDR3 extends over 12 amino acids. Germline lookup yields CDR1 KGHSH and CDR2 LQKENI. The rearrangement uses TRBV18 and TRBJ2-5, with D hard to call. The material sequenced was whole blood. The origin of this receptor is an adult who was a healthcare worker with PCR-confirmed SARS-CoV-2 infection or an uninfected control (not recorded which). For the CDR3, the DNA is TGTGCCAGCTCACCAGAATCGGAGACCCAGTACTTC. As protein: CASSPESETQYF.